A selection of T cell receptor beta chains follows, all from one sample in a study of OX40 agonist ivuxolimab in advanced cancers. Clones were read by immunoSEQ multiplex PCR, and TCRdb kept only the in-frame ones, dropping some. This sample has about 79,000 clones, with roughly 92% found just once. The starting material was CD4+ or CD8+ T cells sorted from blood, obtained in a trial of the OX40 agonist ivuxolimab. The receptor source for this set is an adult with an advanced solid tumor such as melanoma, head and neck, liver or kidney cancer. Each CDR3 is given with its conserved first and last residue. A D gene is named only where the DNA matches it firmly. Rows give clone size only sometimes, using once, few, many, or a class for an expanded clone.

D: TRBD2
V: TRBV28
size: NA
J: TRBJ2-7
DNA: TGTGCCAGCAGTTTAATGCTAGCGGGGGGCTACGAGCAGTACTTC
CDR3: CASSLMLAGGYEQYF

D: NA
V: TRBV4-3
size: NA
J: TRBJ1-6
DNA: TGCGCCAGCAGCCAAGATAGGGGCATTAATTCACCCCTCCACTTT
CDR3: CASSQDRGINSPLHF

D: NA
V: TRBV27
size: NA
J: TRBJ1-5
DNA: TGTGCCAGCAGTACTCTCGGACCGGGCATCAATCAGCCCCAGCATTTT
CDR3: CASSTLGPGINQPQHF

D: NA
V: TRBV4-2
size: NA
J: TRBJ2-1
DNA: TGTGCCAGCAGCCAAGCTGTGGGGGGGCTTGACAATGAGCAGTTCTTC
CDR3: CASSQAVGGLDNEQFF

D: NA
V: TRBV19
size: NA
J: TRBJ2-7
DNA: TGTGCCAGTAGTATAGGGGGAGTCGGCGAGCAGTACTTC
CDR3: CASSIGGVGEQYF

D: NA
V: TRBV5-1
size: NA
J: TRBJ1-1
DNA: TGCGCCAGCAGCTTATCCGTGGGTATTGCGGAAGCTTTCTTT
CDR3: CASSLSVGIAEAFF

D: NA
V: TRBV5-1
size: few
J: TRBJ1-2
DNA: TGCGCCAGCCAAGACTGGGATTCGGATGGCTACACCTTC
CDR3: CASQDWDSDGYTF

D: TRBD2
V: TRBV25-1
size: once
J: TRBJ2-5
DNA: TGTGCCAGCAGCTCGTATGGACTAGCGGGGGGAGAGACCCAGTACTTC
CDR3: CASSSYGLAGGETQYF

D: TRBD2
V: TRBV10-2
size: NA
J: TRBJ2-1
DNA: TGCGCCAGCGAACTAGCGTCTCATGAGCAGTTCTTC
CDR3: CASELASHEQFF

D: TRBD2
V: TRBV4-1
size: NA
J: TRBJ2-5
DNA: TGCGCCAGCAGCCAAGTAGCCAGCGGGGGGTGGGAGACCCAGTACTTC
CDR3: CASSQVASGGWETQYF

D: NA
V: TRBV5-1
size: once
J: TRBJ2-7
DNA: TGCGCCAGCAGCTTGGATTGGGGGTACGAGCAGTACTTC
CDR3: CASSLDWGYEQYF

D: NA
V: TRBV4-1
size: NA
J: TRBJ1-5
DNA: TGCGCCAGCAGCCAAGAAGGGGGGCAGGGCAGGCAGCCCCAGCATTTT
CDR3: CASSQEGGQGRQPQHF

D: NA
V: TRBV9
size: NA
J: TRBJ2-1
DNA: TGTGCCAGCAGCTCAAAGGGCGGGGGCACCTACAATGAGCAGTTCTTC
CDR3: CASSSKGGGTYNEQFF

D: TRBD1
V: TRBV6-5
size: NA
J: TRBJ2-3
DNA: TGTGCCAGCAGGGAGGACAGGGGGGTGACAGATACGCAGTATTTT
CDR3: CASREDRGVTDTQYF

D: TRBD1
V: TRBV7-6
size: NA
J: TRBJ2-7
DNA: TGTGCCAGCAGCCGGGACAGGGGGCAGTCGGTCGAGCAGTACTTC
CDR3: CASSRDRGQSVEQYF

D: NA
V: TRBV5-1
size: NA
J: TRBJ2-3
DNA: TGCGCCAGCAGCGCAATACAGGGTGTGATTGGCACAGATACGCAGTATTTT
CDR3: CASSAIQGVIGTDTQYF

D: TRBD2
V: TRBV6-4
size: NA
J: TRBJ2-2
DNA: TGTGCCAGCAGTGACTCGACTAGCGGGAACACCGGGGAGCTGTTTTTT
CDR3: CASSDSTSGNTGELFF

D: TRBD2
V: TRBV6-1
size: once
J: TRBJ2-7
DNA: TGTGCCAGCAGTGAGCGGGCTAGCGGGGAGTCCTACGAGCAGTACTTC
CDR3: CASSERASGESYEQYF

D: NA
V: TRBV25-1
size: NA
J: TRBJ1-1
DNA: TGTGCCAGCAGTGAATTAGGAGGGTGGGACACTGAAGCTTTCTTT
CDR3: CASSELGGWDTEAFF

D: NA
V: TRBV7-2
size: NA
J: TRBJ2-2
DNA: TGTGCCAGCGACCCCGGGGAGCTGTTTTTT
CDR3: CASDPGELFF

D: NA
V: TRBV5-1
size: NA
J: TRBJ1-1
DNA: TGCGCCAGCAGCTTGCATGGGGAAACGAACACTGAAGCTTTCTTT
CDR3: CASSLHGETNTEAFF

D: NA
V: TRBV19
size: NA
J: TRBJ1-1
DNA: TGTGCCAGTAGTTGGGGGGAGGGTGAAGCTTTCTTT
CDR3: CASSWGEGEAFF

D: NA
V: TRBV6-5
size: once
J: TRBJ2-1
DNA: TGTGCCAGCAGTTACGAGAGCTCCTACAATGAGCAGTTCTTC
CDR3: CASSYESSYNEQFF

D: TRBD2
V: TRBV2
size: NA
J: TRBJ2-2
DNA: TGTGCCAGCAGCATAGGACTAGCGGGAGACACCGGGGAGCTGTTTTTT
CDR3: CASSIGLAGDTGELFF

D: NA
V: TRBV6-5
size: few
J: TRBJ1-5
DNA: TGTGCCAGCAGTTCAGGACCCACCTATCAGCCCCAGCATTTT
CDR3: CASSSGPTYQPQHF

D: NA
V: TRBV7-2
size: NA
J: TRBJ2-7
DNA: TGTGCCAGCAGCCCTTATCTAACCTACGAGCAGTACTTC
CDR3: CASSPYLTYEQYF

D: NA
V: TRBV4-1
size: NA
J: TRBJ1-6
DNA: TGCGCCAGCAGCCAAGATGCTTCCGGGCCCCTCCACTTT
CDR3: CASSQDASGPLHF

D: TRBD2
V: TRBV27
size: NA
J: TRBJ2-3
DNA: TGTGCCAGCAGTGATATAGCGGGGACGCAGTATTTT
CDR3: CASSDIAGTQYF

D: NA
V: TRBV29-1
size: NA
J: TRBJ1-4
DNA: TGCAGCGTTGAAGAAGTGGCCAATGAAAAACTGTTTTTT
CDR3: CSVEEVANEKLFF

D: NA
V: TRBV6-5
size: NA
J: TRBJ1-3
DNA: TGTGCCAGCAGAGAAAGCGAGGGCTCTGGAAACACCATATATTTT
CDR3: CASRESEGSGNTIYF

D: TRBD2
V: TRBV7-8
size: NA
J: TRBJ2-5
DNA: TGTGCCAGCAGCTTAAGACTAGCGGGGGCCGGGGAGACCCAGTACTTC
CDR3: CASSLRLAGAGETQYF

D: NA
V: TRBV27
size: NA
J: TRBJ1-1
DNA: TGTGCCAGCAGTTTATCTCCGGTCCCTAACACTGAAGCTTTCTTT
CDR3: CASSLSPVPNTEAFF

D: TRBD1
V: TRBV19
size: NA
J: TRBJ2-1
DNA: TGTGCCAGTAGTATAAGTTGGGACAGCTCCTACAATGAGCAGTTCTTC
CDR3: CASSISWDSSYNEQFF

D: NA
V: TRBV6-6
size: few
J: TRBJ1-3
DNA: TGTGCCAGCAGTTACGAGGGGGGATGGGTCATATATTTT
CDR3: CASSYEGGWVIYF

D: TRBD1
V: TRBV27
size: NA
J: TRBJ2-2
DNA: TGTGCCAGCAGTCTATTAAGGACAGGGGGCTCCGGGGAGCTGTTTTTT
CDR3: CASSLLRTGGSGELFF

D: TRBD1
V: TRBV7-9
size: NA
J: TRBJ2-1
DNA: TGTGCCACCAGGGACAGGGGGTTCAATGAGCAGTTCTTC
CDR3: CATRDRGFNEQFF

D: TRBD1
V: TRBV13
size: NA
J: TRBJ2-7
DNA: TGTGCCAGCAGCTTCGGGACAGGGTATGGCGAGCAGTACTTC
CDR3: CASSFGTGYGEQYF

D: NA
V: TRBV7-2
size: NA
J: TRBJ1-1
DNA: TGTGCCAGCAGCTTCAAGGGCGAAGCTTTCTTT
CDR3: CASSFKGEAFF

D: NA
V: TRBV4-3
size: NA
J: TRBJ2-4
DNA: TGCGCCAGCAGCCAAGAACGAGGGTACGGCGGGGAGAGCAAAAACATTCAGTACTTC
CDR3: CASSQERGYGGESKNIQYF

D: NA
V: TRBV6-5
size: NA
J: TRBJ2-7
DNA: TGTGCCAGCAGTTACGGGAGGTATGTGGACGAGCAGTACTTC
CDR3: CASSYGRYVDEQYF

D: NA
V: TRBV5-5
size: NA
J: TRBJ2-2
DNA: TGTGCCAGCAGCTTGGGTGGGCTCGGGGAGCTGTTTTTT
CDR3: CASSLGGLGELFF

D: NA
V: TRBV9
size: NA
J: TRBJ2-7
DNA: TGTGCCAGCAGCGTAGACCCGTCGTGGGAGCAGTACTTC
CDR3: CASSVDPSWEQYF

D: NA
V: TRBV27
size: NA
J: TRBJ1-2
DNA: TGTGCCAGCACGCACAGGGAGCATGGCTACACCTTC
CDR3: CASTHREHGYTF

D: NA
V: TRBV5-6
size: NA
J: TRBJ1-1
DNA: TGTGCCAGCAGCTCGTTAGTCGGAGGATGGGGCACTGAAGCTTTCTTT
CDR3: CASSSLVGGWGTEAFF

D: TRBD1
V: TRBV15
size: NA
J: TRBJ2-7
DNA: TGTGCCACCAGCAGAGACCGGACAGGGTTGAGCGAGCAGTACTTC
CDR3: CATSRDRTGLSEQYF

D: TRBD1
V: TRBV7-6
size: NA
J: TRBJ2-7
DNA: TGTGCCAGCAGCTTCGGACAGGGGGCTGTCTACGAGCAGTACTTC
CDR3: CASSFGQGAVYEQYF

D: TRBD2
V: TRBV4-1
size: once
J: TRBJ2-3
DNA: TGCGCCAGCAGCCAAGAAAGCGGGGGGGGCGGTGATACGCAGTATTTT
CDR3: CASSQESGGGGDTQYF

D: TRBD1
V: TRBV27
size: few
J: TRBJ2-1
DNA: TGTGCCAGCAGTCCCGGGACAGGGGGACTCTACAATGAGCAGTTCTTC
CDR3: CASSPGTGGLYNEQFF

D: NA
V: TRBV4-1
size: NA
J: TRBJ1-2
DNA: TGCGCCAGCAGCCAAGAAAGGGCTGACTATGGCTACACCTTC
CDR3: CASSQERADYGYTF

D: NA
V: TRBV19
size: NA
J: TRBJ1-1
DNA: TGTGCCAGTAGCTACAGTAACACTGAAGCTTTCTTT
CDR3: CASSYSNTEAFF

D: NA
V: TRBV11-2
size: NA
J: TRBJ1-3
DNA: TGTGCCAGCAGCTTAGATCAGGGCGGATACTCTGGAAACACCATATATTTT
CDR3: CASSLDQGGYSGNTIYF